This T cell receptor (beta chain) emerged from a study of cytomegalovirus exposure and HLA in healthy donors (TCRdb year 2017). Describing the broader study: An earlier analysis of some 620 of the donors reported 250 to 350 Gb of sequence data and some 110 million unique TCR beta sequences obtained from about 179 million T cells. HLA typing included class I and class II loci at four-digit resolution. All discovery cohort repertoires had been generated on a single sequencing platform. In a later genetic analysis, genome-wide SNP genotypes for 398 of the 666 donors were used, and that subset was treated as a discovery cohort. The study combined high-throughput TCR immunosequencing, statistical association of individual TCRs with disease status, and machine learning to predict cytomegalovirus infection status. Alongside the repertoire data, information on donor age, sex, ethnicity and CMV serostatus was compiled. Among approximately 370 genotyped donors of the cohort, an average of approximately 220,000 unique TCR beta nucleotide sequences was sequenced per donor, of which roughly 17% were non-productive. The aim of the study was to test whether cataloging public T cell receptors could identify signatures of past pathogen exposure. A later analysis re-examined previously published TCR beta repertoires from just over 650 donors and added high-resolution HLA genotyping to investigate patterns of TCR occurrence. Of the 350 to 450 genotyped donors, 75% to 85% were placed in the genetic ancestry cluster associated with self-reported Caucasian donors. Rather than drawing on any new phenotypic data, the later analysis identified candidate immune exposures from TCR beta sequences and the way those sequences occurred across donors. A separate validation cohort of some 130 different subjects was used in addition to the approximately 610-subject first cohort. The number of typed donors differed by locus: roughly 620-630 for A, B, C, DRB1 and DQB1; 500 to 550 for DQA1; approximately 610 for DPA1; and approximately 450 for DPB1. The study used immunosequencing to profile the T cell repertoires of more than 650 subjects and linked those repertoires to cytomegalovirus serostatus. In an earlier analysis of around 540 of the donors, high-throughput TCR beta sequencing was used to judge whether each TCR beta V gene segment behaved as functional or pseudogenic. About 300 gigabases of sequencing data and tens of millions of unique TCR sequences were included in an early release covering roughly 600 HLA-typed donors. Roughly five DR-DQ haplotypes were handled as single units for association and clustering because linkage in the cohort was strong. Beyond this particular receptor, the publication reports: A further reported finding was that TCR beta sequences accurately predicted the HLA-A and HLA-B alleles for most subjects in the first cohort. The classifier was reported to diagnose cytomegalovirus status with high specificity and sensitivity in both the original and validation cohorts. In a later genetic analysis, a missense DCLRE1C variant was associated with V-gene and J-gene trimming of TCR beta chains, and the association was replicated in an independent cohort. This cohort had only TCR beta chains sequenced, and the lack of alpha or paired-chain data limited which features could be detected. According to a later genetic analysis, donors in an Asian-associated ancestry cluster had fewer N-insertions in productive TCRs than the approximately 710-donor mean. While some public TCRs were present in many individuals, most TCR sequences turned up only very rarely across donors. A cluster of highly shared sequence variants was judged likely to be a technical artifact of the sequencing pipeline. It was suggested by the authors that the approach could potentially be generalized to other disease states and immunological phenotypes. Correlated functional status among segregating V segments might reflect linkage disequilibrium, but an unknown experimental factor could not be ruled out. When HLA alleles, especially DR and DQ, strongly co-occurred, attributing TCR associations to individual alleles was difficult. In an earlier analysis of over 550 of the donors, most TCR beta V segments were observed in productive rearrangements about 90% or about 30% of the time, broadly matching IMGT annotations. The study listed 150 to 200 TCR beta chains as associated with cytomegalovirus. A few of the identified cytomegalovirus-associated TCR beta chains were confirmed in vitro to be specific for cytomegalovirus antigens. At a false discovery rate of 0.05, a later analysis linked 15,000 to 20,000 TCR beta sequences to specific HLA alleles. The only immune exposure information available for the cohort was CMV serostatus. About 15 rarely observed V segments, including chromosome 9 orphons, were excluded from the earlier analysis of some 590 of the donors because counts were too low. A later analysis found that most CMV-associated TCR beta chains appeared HLA-restricted, with HLA associations seemingly driven largely by CMV exposure. In a later analysis, TCR association rates were found to vary across HLA loci, with the most associated TCRs seen for DRB1 alleles and the fewest for HLA-C alleles. HLA typing was unavailable for some donors at each locus, so association tests used only the typed subset. A later analysis reported that several top co-occurrence clusters appeared linked to parvovirus B19, influenza, CMV and Epstein-Barr virus. Roughly uniform sequencing depth across donors was assumed in presence/absence analyses, although this assumption may not hold. In a later analysis, HLA-associated TCR beta chains showed more clonal expansion and lower generation probabilities than non-associated chains that were equally common.

The cohort comprised more than 550 healthy bone marrow donors. At the time of sampling, every cohort member was nominally healthy, though immune exposures that went unrecorded were likely present. The donor was CMV seronegative and belonged to the group of roughly 330 seronegative cohort members. A peripheral blood sample was collected from each donor, and TCR beta sequencing was performed on peripheral blood mononuclear cells. Genomic DNA extraction from the blood cell samples was performed with the Qiagen DNeasy Blood Extraction Kit. Library generation was performed with the immunoSEQ multiplex PCR assay. For the multiplex PCR, a mixture combining 60 forward primers for TCR Vbeta segments and 13 reverse primers for TCR Jbeta segments was used. The CDR3 region of rearranged TCR beta genes was amplified from genomic DNA with a multiplex PCR assay. Amplified TCR beta libraries were sequenced as 87-base-pair reads on the Illumina HiSeq System. The study's own analysis went as follows. In a later analysis, about 80 million unique TCR beta chains were counted across the roughly 670 repertoires, and roughly 10 million of these chains were shared by at least two donors. Raw reads were error-corrected and collapsed into unique sequences with a nearest-neighbor algorithm that merged closely related sequences to remove PCR and sequencing errors. CDR3 sequences were aligned to IMGT reference sequences to assign V, D and J gene segments. Each retained sequence needed at least a six-nucleotide match to both a V gene segment and a J gene segment. A rearrangement was called productive if the CDR3 had no stop codons and remained in frame with V and J, and every other rearrangement was called non-productive. Following IMGT convention, CDR3 was defined as the stretch from the second conserved V-encoded cysteine to the conserved J-encoded phenylalanine. In an earlier analysis of approximately 590 of the donors, sequences lacking an unambiguous match to a single V gene segment were excluded. An earlier analysis of several hundred of the donors called V segments functional above 56.7% productive rearrangements and segregating when the between-donor standard deviation exceeded 5%. A statistical classification framework was developed to diagnose cytomegalovirus status using the catalog of TCR beta chain sequences. In a later analysis, TCR nucleotide sequences were compared against IMGT/GENE-DB human TR gene sequences so that V and J genes could be assigned. Using the TCRdist pipeline, a later analysis assigned CDR3 sequences along with most-parsimonious VDJ recombination scenarios. In a later analysis, each TCR beta chain was defined by its CDR3 amino acid sequence together with its V-gene family, and reads lacking a unique V-gene family were excluded. In a later analysis, 550 to 650 highly shared, low-generation-probability nucleotide sequences were removed to address suspected cross-contamination and a sequencing artifact. For each public chain, a later analysis derived a clonal expansion index from normalized ranks of inferred template counts within each repertoire. Generation probabilities in a later analysis came from a VDJ recombination model fitted to out-of-frame rearrangements, and those results were checked against IGoR. A later analysis scored TCR-TCR, TCR-HLA and TCR-CMV co-occurrence with hypergeometric tests, applying a repertoire-size bias correction to TCR pairs. In a later analysis, false discovery rates were estimated by permuting HLA or CMV assignments 20 times. In a later analysis, co-occurring TCRs were grouped using DBSCAN, and TCRdist sequence similarity was added for clustering within HLA-allele-positive subsets. For co-occurrence clustering, repertoires with fewer than 30,000 or more than 120,000 public chains were excluded, along with roughly 5 repertoires with anomalous nucleotide sharing. TCRdb re-hosts the immuneACCESS table, in-frame sequences only. Its copies lack some clones; in the studies checked, an unresolved V gene accounts for under half of them, and the cause for the rest is not known. Clonal size and the V and J genes are those of that table, whereas D and trimming came from the DNA. The sample data list approximately 190,000 clones, and 82% of these were observed just once. The ten largest make up 0.08% to 0.1% of the sample.

A note on this clone: The antigen it binds to is not known. Within one base of it there is no much larger clone, and no base qualities were kept.

This receptor was obtained from a boy aged 2 to 10 in good health and CMV-seronegative. Sequencing was performed on PBMCs.

The CDR3 region has the sequence CASSLSGLAGSTDTQYF. The bases are TGTGCCAGCAGTTTATCGGGACTAGCGGGATCCACAGATACGCAGTATTTT. This receptor chain uses TRBV27 and TRBJ2-3; 13 bases in the middle match TRBD2. CDR1 and CDR2 are read off the germline V gene (reference sequence) as MNHEY and SMNVEV. Counted from cysteine to phenylalanine, this CDR3 has 17 amino acids. The CDR3 DNA has 51 bases and is translated from base 1. V ends up 0 bases short and J 2 bases short, with an unmatched junction base count of 2.